This T cell receptor (beta chain) was observed in a study of Ad26.COV2.S vaccination and SARS-CoV-2 variants. Study summary: Once or twice, 56 days apart, Ad26.COV2.S was delivered intramuscularly. The study, taken as a whole, reports: Whether participants received vaccine or placebo, their non-spike TCR breadth was similar.

Profiled with immunoSEQ multiplex PCR; TCRdb holds only in-frame clones, not every one. The sample yields some 480,000 clones, approximately 90% seen once. As to treatment: roughly 19 received Ad26.COV2.S at low or high dose, single or two shots; several received placebo; per-sample allocation not given. Samples came from day 63 after the first vaccine or placebo injection. Ad26 vector vaccine expressed Wuhan-strain SARS-CoV-2 spike. Comment on this clone: Its antigen remains unknown.

The sequence was obtained from a person between 18 and 65 years old who received the Ad26.COV2.S COVID-19 vaccine or a placebo. Material: peripheral blood, obtained in a trial of Ad26.COV2.S vaccine versus placebo.

The CDR3 is CASSEVDSSSYNEQFF. In DNA form, the CDR3 reads TGTGCCAGCAGTGAAGTCGACAGCAGCTCCTACAATGAGCAGTTCTTC. The gene calls are TRBV6-1 and TRBJ2-1; weak D call: TRBD1 (5 bases). The CDR3 has 16 residues. Trimming removed 1 base from V and 0 bases from J, with 10 bases in between. Germline values: CDR1 MNHNS, CDR2 SASEGT.